A selection of T cell receptor beta chains follows, all from one sample in a study of T cell changes during pregnancy in multiple sclerosis. Assay: immunoSEQ multiplex PCR; the TCRdb copy retains only in-frame clones and omits some. The table has tens of thousands of clones, approximately 90% seen once. The source was peripheral blood, collected in the second trimester of pregnancy. These receptors were obtained from a female donor with multiple sclerosis, enrolled in a pregnancy study. Each CDR3 is given with its conserved first and last residue. Fields, in order: J gene, D gene, V gene, clone size, CDR3 DNA, CDR3 protein. A D gene is named only where the DNA matches it firmly. A clone size is listed for some rows: how often the clone was seen (once, few, many), or a class if it is expanded.

>TRBJ2-7|TRBD2|TRBV23-1|.
TGCGCCAGCCCCCCCTCGGGGGGGAGTCGATACGAGCAGTACTTC
CASPPSGGSRYEQYF
>TRBJ1-5|.|TRBV14|.
TGTGCCAGCAGCCTCTATCGACAGGCCCCCAAACATTTT
CASSLYRQAPKHF
>TRBJ1-1|.|TRBV30|.
TGTGCCTGGAGTGTCACCGGGGGAACTGAAGCTTTCTTT
CAWSVTGGTEAFF
>TRBJ2-1|TRBD2|TRBV14|.
TGTGCCAGCAGCCAAGATAGGACTAGCGGATTTTACAATGAGCAGTTCTTC
CASSQDRTSGFYNEQFF
>TRBJ1-2|TRBD1|TRBV7-2|.
TGTGCCAGCAGCAACAGGGGACTTAACTATGGCTACACCTTC
CASSNRGLNYGYTF
>TRBJ2-6|TRBD1|TRBV10-3|.
TGTGCCGCACAGGGGGCGCTTGGGGCCAACGTCCTGACTTTC
CAAQGALGANVLTF
>TRBJ1-6|TRBD1|TRBV4-1|.
TGCGCCAGCAGCCAACGGACAGGGCACAATTCACCCCTCCACTTT
CASSQRTGHNSPLHF
>TRBJ2-5|.|TRBV4-1|.
TGCGCCAGCAGCCAAATCGGCGGGGCCAAGGGAGAGACCCAGTACTTC
CASSQIGGAKGETQYF
>TRBJ2-3|TRBD2|TRBV5-1|.
TGCGCCAGCAGCACTACTAGCGGGGGGCTAAAAGATACGCAGTATTTT
CASSTTSGGLKDTQYF
>TRBJ2-3|TRBD1|TRBV5-4|.
TGTGCCAGCAGCCTCGGACAGGGACAAGTCCTAAGGACGCAGTATTTT
CASSLGQGQVLRTQYF
>TRBJ1-1|TRBD1|TRBV6-1|.
TGTGCCAGCAAAAGACAGGGGGGCTCTGAAGCTTTCTTT
CASKRQGGSEAFF
>TRBJ2-7|TRBD1|TRBV11-1|.
TGTGCCAGCAGCCGACAGGGACCCTACGAGCAGTACTTC
CASSRQGPYEQYF
>TRBJ2-5|.|TRBV5-6|.
TGTGCCAGCAGCCCGGGATGGGGATTCCAAGAGACCCAGTACTTC
CASSPGWGFQETQYF
>TRBJ1-2|.|TRBV28|.
TGTGCCAGCAGTTTTTCTCTCGGTTGGGGGGGAAGCGAGGCCTATGGCTACACCTTC
CASSFSLGWGGSEAYGYTF
>TRBJ2-4|.|TRBV11-2|.
TGTGCCAGCAGTTTAGGAGGGGGAGCCAAAAACATTCAGTACTTC
CASSLGGGAKNIQYF
>TRBJ2-1|.|TRBV7-8|.
TGTGCCAGCAGCCCTCGACAAGCCTACAATGAGCAGTTCTTC
CASSPRQAYNEQFF
>TRBJ1-2|.|TRBV5-1|.
TGCGCCAGCAGCCCCGGCGGAGCTAACTATGGCTACACCTTC
CASSPGGANYGYTF
>TRBJ1-1|.|TRBV4-1|.
TGCGCCAGCAGCCAAGAGGGGGGTTGGACTGAAGCTTTCTTT
CASSQEGGWTEAFF
>TRBJ2-2|TRBD2|TRBV10-3|.
TGTGCCATCGGGGCCCCATGGCGGGGGGACACCGGGGAGCTGTTTTTT
CAIGAPWRGDTGELFF
>TRBJ1-4|.|TRBV5-6|.
TGTGCCAGCAGCAACGGGGAGGGCGAAAAACTGTTTTTT
CASSNGEGEKLFF
>TRBJ2-2|.|TRBV29-1|.
TGCAGCTTCCATCCCGGGACGGGAGACACCGGGGAGCTGTTTTTT
CSFHPGTGDTGELFF
>TRBJ2-3|.|TRBV6-5|.
TGTGCCAGCAGTTACCTGGCTAGCACAGATACGCAGTATTTT
CASSYLASTDTQYF
>TRBJ2-1|.|TRBV6-5|.
TGTGCCAGCAGTGTCCCTCCGCGAGGTGAGCAGTTCTTC
CASSVPPRGEQFF
>TRBJ1-2|TRBD1|TRBV4-1|.
TGCGCCAGCAGCCCCAATGGGGGGACAGGGGAGGTTTTCTATGGCTACACCTTC
CASSPNGGTGEVFYGYTF
>TRBJ1-4|.|TRBV4-3|.
TGCGCCAGCAGCCAAGAGGGCAGGGGAGAATTAGGCGAAAAACTGTTTTTT
CASSQEGRGELGEKLFF
>TRBJ1-1|TRBD1|TRBV5-1|.
TGCGCCAGCAGCTTGGAACAGGGGGTAACTGAAGCTTTCTTT
CASSLEQGVTEAFF
>TRBJ1-1|.|TRBV30|.
TGTGCCACTAGAACCGACAGGAAAGAAGCTTTCTTT
CATRTDRKEAFF
>TRBJ2-7|.|TRBV19|.
TGTGCCAGTAGTTCCTCCCCAGGGGTTTCCTACGAGCAGTACTTC
CASSSSPGVSYEQYF
>TRBJ2-4|TRBD2|TRBV9|.
TGTGCCAGCAGCCCCCAGCGGGGGGTTATTCTACTAGCCAAAAACATTCAGTACTTC
CASSPQRGVILLAKNIQYF
>TRBJ1-6|.|TRBV19|.
TGTGCCAGTAGTCCGCGGGGTTCACCCCTCCACTTT
CASSPRGSPLHF
>TRBJ1-1|.|TRBV27|.
TGTGCCAGCAGAGTCCGCTTGGGGTCGGGAGGGCCCAACACTGAAGCTTTCTTT
CASRVRLGSGGPNTEAFF
>TRBJ1-6|.|TRBV2|.
TGTGCCAGCAGTACAGAACATTCACCCCTCCACTTT
CASSTEHSPLHF
>TRBJ1-4|TRBD1|TRBV2|.
TGTGCCAGCAGTACTGACAGGGGGCTCGAAAAACTGTTTTTT
CASSTDRGLEKLFF
>TRBJ2-7|.|TRBV7-2|.
TGTGCCAGCAGCTTAGATGGCGGGGGCTACTACGAGCAGTACTTC
CASSLDGGGYYEQYF
>TRBJ1-2|.|TRBV28|.
TGTGCCAGCAGCTCAGGGTCTGGCCTTTATGGCTACACCTTC
CASSSGSGLYGYTF
>TRBJ1-4|.|TRBV7-9|once
TGTGCCAGTTCTTTCATTAACGAGGAAAAACTGTTTTTT
CASSFINEEKLFF
>TRBJ2-7|TRBD1|TRBV10-3|.
TGTGCCATCAGTGAGTGGACAGGGTCGGGCGAGCAGTACTTC
CAISEWTGSGEQYF
>TRBJ1-1|TRBD1|TRBV4-1|.
TGCGCCAGCAGGGGACAGGGGGCCACTGAAGCTTTCTTT
CASRGQGATEAFF
>TRBJ1-5|TRBD1|TRBV10-3|.
TGTGCCATCAGTGAAGCAGGACAGGGGCCCCCCTTCGACAATCAGCCCCAGCATTTT
CAISEAGQGPPFDNQPQHF
>TRBJ2-7|.|TRBV30|.
TGTGCCTGGAGTGTTATTAGCGAGCAGTACTTC
CAWSVISEQYF
>TRBJ2-7|TRBD2|TRBV5-1|.
TGCGCCAGCAGCTTGGCGGCGGGGGGGCTCTACGAGCAGTACTTC
CASSLAAGGLYEQYF
>TRBJ1-5|.|TRBV5-5|.
TGTGCCAGCAGCCCGGACCCCGGGGATCAGCCCCAGCATTTT
CASSPDPGDQPQHF
>TRBJ1-5|.|TRBV7-9|once
TGTGCCAGCAGCTTATCCAACAATCAGCCCCAGCATTTT
CASSLSNNQPQHF
>TRBJ2-1|TRBD2|TRBV11-2|.
TGTGCCAGCAGCTTTACTAGCGGGGGCTACAATGAGCAGTTCTTC
CASSFTSGGYNEQFF
>TRBJ2-5|TRBD1|TRBV7-2|.
TGTGCCAGCAGCCCCGGGACAGGGAGAGAGACCCAGTACTTC
CASSPGTGRETQYF
>TRBJ2-3|.|TRBV11-2|.
TGTGCCAGCAGCTTAAGGGGGGGCTCCTGGGATACGCAGTATTTT
CASSLRGGSWDTQYF
>TRBJ1-5|TRBD1|TRBV10-3|.
TGTGCCATCGCTGGACAGGGTGATCAGCCCCAGCATTTT
CAIAGQGDQPQHF
>TRBJ2-3|.|TRBV5-6|.
TGTGCCGTCCAGAGGGCTCTCAGCACAGATACGCAGTATTTT
CAVQRALSTDTQYF
>TRBJ2-1|TRBD1|TRBV19|.
TGTGCCAGTAGTATAGAGGACAGGGAGCAGTTCTTC
CASSIEDREQFF